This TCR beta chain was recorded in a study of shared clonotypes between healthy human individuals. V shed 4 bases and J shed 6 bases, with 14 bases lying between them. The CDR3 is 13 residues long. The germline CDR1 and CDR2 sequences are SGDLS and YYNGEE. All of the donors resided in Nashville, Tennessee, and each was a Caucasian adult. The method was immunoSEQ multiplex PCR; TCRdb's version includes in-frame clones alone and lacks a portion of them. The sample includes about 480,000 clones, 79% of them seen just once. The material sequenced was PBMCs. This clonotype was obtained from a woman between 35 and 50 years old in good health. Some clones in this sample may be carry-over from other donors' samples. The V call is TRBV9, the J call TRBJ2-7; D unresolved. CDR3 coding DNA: TGTGCCAGCAGCCTCACCCTACTGAGCGAGCAGTACTTC. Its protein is CASSLTLLSEQYF.